The entry below gives a single T cell receptor beta chain sequence along with its context. The data derive from a study of blood T cell repertoires in COVID-19. At the level of the study: Sites across the United States, Italy and Spain contributed samples from acute and convalescent COVID-19.

Germline CDR1 LNHNV, CDR2 YYDKDF (reference sequence). The CDR3 covers 13 residues. V lost 3 bases to trimming and J lost 1 base, with 4 bases between them. Per the original methods: Amplified reference gene primers provided the basis for estimating nucleated cell counts. This table comes from immunoSEQ multiplex PCR, and its TCRdb copy is limited to in-frame clones, with some not included. V and J calls and clone size are copied from that table; D and trimming were computed from the DNA. The sample lists fewer than 130,000 clones; over 75% were seen once. The V and J genes are TRBV15 and TRBJ1-5, with unresolved D. This receptor was identified in a woman over 75 with active or convalescent COVID-19. The sample taken for sequencing was peripheral blood. The CDR3 here is CATSRGSNQPQHF. Here the CDR3 DNA reads TGTGCCACCAGCAGGGGCAGCAATCAGCCCCAGCATTTT.